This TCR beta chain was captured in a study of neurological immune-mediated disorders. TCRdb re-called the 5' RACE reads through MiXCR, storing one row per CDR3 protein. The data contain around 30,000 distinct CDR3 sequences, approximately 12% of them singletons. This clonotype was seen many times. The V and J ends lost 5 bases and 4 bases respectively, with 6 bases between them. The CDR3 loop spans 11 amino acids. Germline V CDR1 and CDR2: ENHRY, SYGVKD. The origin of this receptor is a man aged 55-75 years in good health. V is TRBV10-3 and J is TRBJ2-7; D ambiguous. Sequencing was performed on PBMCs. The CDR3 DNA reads TGTGCCATCAGTTGGGATTACGAGCAGTACTTC. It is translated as CAISWDYEQYF.